Detailed here is one T cell receptor beta chain. These data originate in a study of blood T cell repertoires in COVID-19. The germline V gene encodes CDR1 KGHSH and CDR2 LQKENI. The V and J ends lost 2 bases and 9 bases respectively, with 17 bases between them. CDR3 length equals 15 residues. Produced via immunoSEQ multiplex PCR; TCRdb's table is partial and in-frame only. The sample holds over 150,000 clones; roughly nine tenths are singletons and the top ten take less than 0.6%. Sequenced sample: peripheral blood. The TCR comes from a man aged 50-60 years with acute or convalescent COVID-19. This chain joins TRBV18 and TRBJ2-1; maybe TRBD2 (6 bases). This CDR3 is CASSPSRGESGEQFF. DNA for the CDR3: TGTGCCAGCTCACCATCCCGCGGGGAATCGGGTGAGCAGTTCTTC.